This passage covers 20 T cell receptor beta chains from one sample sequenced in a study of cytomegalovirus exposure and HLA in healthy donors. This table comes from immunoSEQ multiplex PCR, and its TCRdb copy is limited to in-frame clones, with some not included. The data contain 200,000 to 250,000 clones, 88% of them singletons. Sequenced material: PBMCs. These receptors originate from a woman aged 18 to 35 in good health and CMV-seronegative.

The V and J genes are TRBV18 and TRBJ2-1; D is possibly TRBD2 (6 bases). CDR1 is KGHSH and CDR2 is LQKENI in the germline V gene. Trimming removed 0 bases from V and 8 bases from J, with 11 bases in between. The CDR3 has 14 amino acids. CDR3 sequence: CASSPPEGLDEQFF. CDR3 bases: TGTGCCAGCTCACCACCGGAGGGTTTGGATGAGCAGTTCTTC.

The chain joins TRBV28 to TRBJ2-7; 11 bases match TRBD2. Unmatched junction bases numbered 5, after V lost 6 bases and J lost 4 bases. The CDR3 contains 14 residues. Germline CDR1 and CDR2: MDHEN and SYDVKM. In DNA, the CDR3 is TGTGCCAGCAGGCCGGGACTAGCGGATTACGAGCAGTACTTC. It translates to CASRPGLADYEQYF.

In DNA, the CDR3 is TGCGCCAGCAGCCAAGGGGCCCCGCAGTATTTT. Encoded protein: CASSQGAPQYF. This chain joins TRBV4-3 and TRBJ2-3; D remains ambiguous. Germline assignment: CDR1 LGHNA and CDR2 YSLEER. The V end was cut by 1 base, the J end by 10 bases, with 6 bases between. The CDR3 is 11 amino acids.

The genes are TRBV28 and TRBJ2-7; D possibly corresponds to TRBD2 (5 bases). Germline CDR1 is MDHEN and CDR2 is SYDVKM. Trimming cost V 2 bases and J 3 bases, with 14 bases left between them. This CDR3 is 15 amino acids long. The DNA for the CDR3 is TGTGCCAGCAGTTTAGGACTCCTTGGAGGCTACGAGCAGTACTTC. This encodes CASSLGLLGGYEQYF.

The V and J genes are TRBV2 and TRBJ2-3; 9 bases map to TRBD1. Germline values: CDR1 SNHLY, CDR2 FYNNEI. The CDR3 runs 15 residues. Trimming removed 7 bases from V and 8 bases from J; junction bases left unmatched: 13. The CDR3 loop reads CASNDPGQGRGTQYF. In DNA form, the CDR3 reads TGTGCCAGCAACGACCCGGGACAGGGACGAGGTACGCAGTATTTT.

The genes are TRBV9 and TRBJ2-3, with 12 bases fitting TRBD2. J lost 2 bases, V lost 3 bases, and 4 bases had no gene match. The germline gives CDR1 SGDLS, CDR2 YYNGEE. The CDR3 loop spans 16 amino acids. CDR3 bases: TGTGCCAGCAGCGCCGGGACTAGCGGGTTCACAGATACGCAGTATTTT. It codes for CASSAGTSGFTDTQYF.

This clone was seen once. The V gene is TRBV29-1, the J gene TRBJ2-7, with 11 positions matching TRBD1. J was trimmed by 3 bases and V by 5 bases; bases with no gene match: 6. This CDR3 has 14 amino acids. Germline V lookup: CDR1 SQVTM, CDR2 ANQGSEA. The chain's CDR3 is CSVLGQGANYEQYF. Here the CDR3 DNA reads TGCAGCGTTCTTGGACAGGGGGCTAACTACGAGCAGTACTTC.

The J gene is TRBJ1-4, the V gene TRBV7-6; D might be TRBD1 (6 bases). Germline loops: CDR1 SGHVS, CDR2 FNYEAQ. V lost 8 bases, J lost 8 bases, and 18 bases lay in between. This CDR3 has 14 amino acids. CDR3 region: CASAQGFGEEKLFF. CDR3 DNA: TGTGCCAGCGCACAGGGTTTTGGAGAGGAAAAACTGTTTTTT.

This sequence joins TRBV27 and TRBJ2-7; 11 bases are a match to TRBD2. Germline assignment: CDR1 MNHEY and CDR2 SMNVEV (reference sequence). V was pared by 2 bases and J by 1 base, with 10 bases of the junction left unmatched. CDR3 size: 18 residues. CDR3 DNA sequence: TGTGCCAGCAGTTTACGGCCTTTTCTAGCGGGAGGTTCCTACGAGCAGTACTTC. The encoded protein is CASSLRPFLAGGSYEQYF.

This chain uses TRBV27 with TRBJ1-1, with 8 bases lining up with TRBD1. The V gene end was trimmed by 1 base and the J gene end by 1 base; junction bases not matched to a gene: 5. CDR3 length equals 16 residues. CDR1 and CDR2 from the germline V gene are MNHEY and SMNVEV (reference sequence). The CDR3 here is CASSLYPGGWNTEAFF. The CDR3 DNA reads TGTGCCAGCAGTTTATACCCAGGGGGCTGGAACACTGAAGCTTTCTTT.

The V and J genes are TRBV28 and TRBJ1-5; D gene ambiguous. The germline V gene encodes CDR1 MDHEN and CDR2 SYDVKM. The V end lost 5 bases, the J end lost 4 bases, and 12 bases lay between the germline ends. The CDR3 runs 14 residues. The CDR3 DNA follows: TGTGCCAGCAGTACGACGCCAGGAAATCAGCCCCAGCATTTT. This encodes CASSTTPGNQPQHF.

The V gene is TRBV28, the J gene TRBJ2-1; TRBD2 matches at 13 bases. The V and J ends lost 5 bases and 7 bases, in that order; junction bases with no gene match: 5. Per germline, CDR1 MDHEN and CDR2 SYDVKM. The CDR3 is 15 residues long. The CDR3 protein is CASSKLAGGRNEQFF. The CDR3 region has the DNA TGTGCCAGCAGTAAACTAGCGGGAGGGCGGAATGAGCAGTTCTTC.

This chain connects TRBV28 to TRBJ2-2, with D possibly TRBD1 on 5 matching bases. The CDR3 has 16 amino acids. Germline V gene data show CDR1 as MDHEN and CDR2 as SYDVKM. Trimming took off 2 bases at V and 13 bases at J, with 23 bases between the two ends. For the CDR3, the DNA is TGTGCCAGCAGTTTAAACTGGGGCAGTGGGTCCCTAGGGCTGTTTTTT. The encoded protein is CASSLNWGSGSLGLFF.

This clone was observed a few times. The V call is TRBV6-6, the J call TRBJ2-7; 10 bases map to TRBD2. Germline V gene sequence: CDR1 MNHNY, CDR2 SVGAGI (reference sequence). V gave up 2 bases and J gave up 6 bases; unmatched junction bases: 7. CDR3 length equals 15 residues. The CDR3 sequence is CASSYDSSGSSEQYF. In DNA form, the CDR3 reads TGTGCCAGCAGTTACGATTCTAGCGGGAGTTCCGAGCAGTACTTC.

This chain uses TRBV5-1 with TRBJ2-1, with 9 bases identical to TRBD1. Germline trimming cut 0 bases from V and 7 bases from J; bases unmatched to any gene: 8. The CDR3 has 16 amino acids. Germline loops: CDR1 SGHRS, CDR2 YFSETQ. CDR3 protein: CASSLEGTGLWNEQFF. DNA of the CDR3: TGCGCCAGCAGCTTGGAGGGGACAGGGCTCTGGAATGAGCAGTTCTTC.

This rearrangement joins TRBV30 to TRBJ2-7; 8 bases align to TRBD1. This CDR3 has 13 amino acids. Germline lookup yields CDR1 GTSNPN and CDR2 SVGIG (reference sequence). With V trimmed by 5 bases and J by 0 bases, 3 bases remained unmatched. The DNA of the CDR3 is TGTGCCTGGGACAGGGGCTACTCCTACGAGCAGTACTTC. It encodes CAWDRGYSYEQYF.

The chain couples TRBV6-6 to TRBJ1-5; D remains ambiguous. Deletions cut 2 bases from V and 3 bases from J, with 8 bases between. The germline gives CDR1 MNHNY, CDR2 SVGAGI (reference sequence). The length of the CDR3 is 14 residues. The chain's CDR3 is CASSYADINQPQHF. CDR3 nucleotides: TGTGCCAGCAGTTACGCCGACATCAATCAGCCCCAGCATTTT.

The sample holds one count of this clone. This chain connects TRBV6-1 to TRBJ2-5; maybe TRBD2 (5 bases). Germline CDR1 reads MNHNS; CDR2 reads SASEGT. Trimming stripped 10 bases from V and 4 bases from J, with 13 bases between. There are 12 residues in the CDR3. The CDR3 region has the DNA TGTGCCATTGCCGGGGATGCAGAGACCCAGTACTTC. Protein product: CAIAGDAETQYF.

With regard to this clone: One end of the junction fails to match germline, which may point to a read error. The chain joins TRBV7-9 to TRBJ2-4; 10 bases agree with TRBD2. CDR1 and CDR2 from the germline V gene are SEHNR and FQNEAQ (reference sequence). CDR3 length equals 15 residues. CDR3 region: CASSLAGDGWDIQYF. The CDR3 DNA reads TGTGCCAGCAGCCTAGCGGGAGATGGTTGGGACATTCAGTACTTC.

The CDR3 sequence: CASSLVARSYNEQFF. In nucleotides, the CDR3 is TGTGCCAGCAGTTTAGTTGCCAGGTCCTACAATGAGCAGTTCTTC. This rearrangement joins TRBV27 to TRBJ2-1; D not certain. The V gene's germline CDR1 is MNHEY and CDR2 SMNVEV (reference sequence). V lost 2 bases and J lost 1, with 9 bases in between. This CDR3 is built from 15 residues.